Given below is one T cell receptor (beta chain) in context. Amplified TCR beta CDR3 regions came from RNA transcripts. An initial round of RT-PCR targeting the TCR CDR3 relied on the HTBI primer set. From the multiplex PCR reads, TCRdb called clonotypes with MiXCR, one entry per CDR3 protein. Here the sample spans about 400,000 distinct CDR3 sequences, just under 25% being singletons. This entry is derived from a study of T cells in Graves' hyperthyroidism and ophthalmopathy. Graves' hyperthyroidism without ophthalmopathy progression within 18 months was termed stable. Hyperthyroidism was newly diagnosed in patients aged 18 to 65 (duration under 2 months). Using more than 7.5 ml of fresh peripheral blood, PBMCs were prepared. The sequenced sample was blood. This receptor was identified in a man aged 50 to 59 with Graves' hyperthyroidism.

As DNA, the CDR3 is TGCGCCAGCAGCTTGGACGGACATTCAACTAATGAAAAACTGTTTTTT. Protein: CASSLDGHSTNEKLFF. J is TRBJ1-4 and V is TRBV5-1, with D perhaps matching TRBD1 (5 bases). V was trimmed by 0 bases and J by 0 bases, leaving 9 bases between them. Germline CDR1 reads SGHRS; CDR2 reads YFSETQ. CDR3 size: 16 residues.